This TCR beta chain was captured by sequencing in a study of ipilimumab plus nivolumab after autologous stem cell transplantation. About the study: A median of roughly eight nivolumab and roughly 5 ipilimumab doses were given.

Patients got ipilimumab 1 mg/kg beginning 14 to 28 days post-transplant. Findings and caveats of the study: The authors say TCR, Treg and microbiome findings warrant further study.

Sequencing was performed with immunoSEQ multiplex PCR; in TCRdb, only in-frame clones are kept and a portion is missing. The sample records 84,000 or so clones, around 80% being singletons. To note about this clone: Its antigen is still unknown.

The CDR3 has 14 residues. Germline V lookup: CDR1 LNHDA, CDR2 SQIVND (reference sequence). J was trimmed by 4 bases and V by 5 bases; bases with no gene match: 3. The chain carries TRBV19 and TRBJ1-5, with 9 bases identical to TRBD1. The sequence came from a male donor with diffuse large B-cell lymphoma. The sequencing used PBMCs, collected in a trial of ipilimumab plus nivolumab as post-transplant consolidation. In DNA, the CDR3 is TGTGCCAGTAGTCCGACAGGGGGTAATCAGCCCCAGCATTTT. It is translated as CASSPTGGNQPQHF. The complete variable domain, with remaining parts taken from reference TRBV19 and TRBJ1-5, reads DGGITQSPKYLFRKEGQNVTLSCEQNLNHDAMYWYRQDPGQGLRLIYYSQIVNDFQKGDIAEGYSVSREKKESFPLTVTSAQKNPTAFYLCASSPTGGNQPQHFGDGTRLSIL.